This T cell receptor (beta chain) was captured in a study of cytomegalovirus exposure and HLA in healthy donors. Findings and caveats of the study: The classifier reportedly diagnosed cytomegalovirus status with high specificity and sensitivity.

TCRdb's copy holds only in-frame clones and misses some; the assay was immunoSEQ multiplex PCR. The repertoire holds about 240,000 clones, with 80% to 90% as singletons. A word on this clone: The target antigen is unknown.

Sequencing input: PBMCs. This clonotype was obtained from a man between 18 and 29 years old in good health and CMV-seronegative.

The CDR3: CASRRGQGAYEQYF. CDR3 coding DNA: TGTGCCAGCAGAAGGGGACAGGGGGCATACGAGCAGTACTTC. The V and J genes are TRBV28 and TRBJ2-7; 12 positions match TRBD1. The CDR3 length is 14 residues. CDR1 is MDHEN, CDR2 SYDVKM, per germline. After removal of 6 bases from V and 4 bases from J, the junction contained 4 bases not matched to a gene.